Below, 26 T cell receptor beta chains from the same sample are listed, as sequenced in a study of tumor-infiltrating lymphocytes in primary liver carcinoma. Each 20-30 mg portion of unsorted bulk tissue served as the source for co-extraction of RNA and DNA. A primer matching the constant region was used to make TCR beta cDNA from around 550 ng of total RNA. Slightly modified ARM-PCR with three nested multiplex PCR rounds yielded TCR beta libraries. TRBV1-TRBV30 forward primers paired with a C-beta reverse primer were used in the first two PCR rounds, which ran approximately 10 cycles each. MiXCR, applied by TCRdb to the multiplex PCR reads, yields one record per CDR3 protein. The sample lists 40,000 to 55,000 distinct CDR3 sequences, 70% to 85% occurring once. The sequenced sample consisted of liver tumor tissue from sampling region 5. As to subset: tumor region T5, tumor centre. The receptors here all came from a man aged 35-49 years with primary liver carcinoma and hepatitis B virus infection.

This clonotype was picked up many times. V and J are TRBV29-1 and TRBJ2-7; D tentatively reads TRBD1 or TRBD2 (5 bases each). The V and J ends lost 5 bases and 1 base respectively, with 12 bases between them. Germline assignment: CDR1 SQVTM and CDR2 ANQGSEA. The CDR3 totals 13 residues. CDR3 DNA sequence: TGCAGCGTTCCCGGGACGGATTCCTACGAGCAGTACTTC. Protein sequence: CSVPGTDSYEQYF.

The chain joins TRBV28 to TRBJ1-1; 7 positions match TRBD1. V trimming: 5 bases; J trimming: 5 bases; junction bases outside the gene matches: 11. This CDR3 has 15 amino acids. The germline V gene encodes CDR1 MDHEN and CDR2 SYDVKM. CDR3 residues: CASSPWVQGGTEAFF. The CDR3 DNA reads TGTGCCAGCAGTCCTTGGGTGCAGGGGGGGACTGAAGCTTTCTTT. Full variable domain (outside the CDR3, taken from reference TRBV28 and TRBJ1-1): DVKVTQSSRYLVKRTGEKVFLECVQDMDHENMFWYRQDPGLGLRLIYFSYDVKMKEKGDIPEGYSVSREKKERFSLILESASTNQTSMYLCASSPWVQGGTEAFFGQGTRLTVV.

This clonotype was observed a single time. This may come from a read error, since a much larger clone is one base off. A read error is likely, as this CDR3 ends without the conserved phenylalanine or tryptophan. The chain couples TRBV28 to TRBJ1-2; D remains ambiguous. Germline loops: CDR1 MDHEN, CDR2 SYDVKM. This CDR3 contains 14 residues. V was shortened by 2 bases and J by 2 bases, with 9 bases between the two germline ends. As DNA, the CDR3 is TGTGCCAGCAGTTTAGAAGGCAGAAACTATGGCTACACCATC. Encoded protein: CASSLEGRNYGYTI.

This clonotype was counted a few times. The final CDR3 position lacks the conserved phenylalanine or tryptophan, pointing to a likely read error. The rearrangement joins TRBV5-1 to TRBJ2-7; D might be TRBD2 (7 bases). The germline V and J ends were trimmed by 0 bases and 3 bases, with 10 bases remaining between them. Germline CDR1 reads SGHRS; CDR2 reads YFSETQ. This CDR3 is 14 amino acids long. The CDR3 sequence: CASSLAGGLYEQYS. The CDR3 nucleotides read TGCGCCAGCAGCTTGGCCGGGGGGCTCTACGAGCAGTACTCC.

This chain connects TRBV18 to TRBJ2-3; possible D gene TRBD1, 6 bases. There are 16 residues in the CDR3. Trimming took 3 bases from V and 6 from J, leaving 19 bases between them. Germline CDR1 and CDR2: KGHSH and LQKENI. CDR3 sequence reads: CASSPLRGKERDTQYF. CDR3 sequence (DNA): TGTGCCAGCTCACCCCTAAGGGGGAAGGAGAGGGATACGCAGTATTTT. The whole variable domain, remainder taken from reference TRBV18 and TRBJ2-3, is NAGVMQNPRHLVRRRGQEARLRCSPMKGHSHVYWYRQLPEEGLKFMVYLQKENIIDESGMPKERFSAEFPKEGPSILRIQQVVRGDSAAYFCASSPLRGKERDTQYFGPGTRLTVL.

In this sample, this clonotype turned up many times. V is TRBV18 and J is TRBJ2-7; 9 bases are a match to TRBD2. The CDR3 is 16 residues long. Trimming took 1 base from V and 0 from J; bases not matched to a gene: 4. The germline CDR1 and CDR2 sequences are KGHSH and LQKENI. DNA for the CDR3: TGTGCCAGCTCACCACGGGCGGGAGGGAGCTCCTACGAGCAGTACTTC. It encodes CASSPRAGGSSYEQYF.

This clonotype showed up many times. The chain joins TRBV4-1 to TRBJ2-2; D possibly corresponds to TRBD2 (5 bases). With 0 bases removed from V and 3 bases from J, the gap between germline ends came to 17 bases. Germline V gives CDR1 MGHRA, CDR2 YSYEKL. The CDR3 consists of 18 residues. Here the CDR3 reads CASSQDPLRGADTGELFF. The CDR3 DNA reads TGCGCCAGCAGCCAAGATCCCCTTCGGGGAGCGGACACCGGGGAGCTGTTTTTT.

For this clonotype: Lacking the conserved final phenylalanine or tryptophan, this CDR3 likely reflects a read error. The V call is TRBV11-2, the J call TRBJ2-7; 10 bases map to TRBD1. This CDR3 contains 15 residues. J was trimmed by 2 bases and V by 6 bases; bases with no gene match: 7. Germline V gene lookup returns CDR1 SGHAT and CDR2 FQNNGV. This chain's CDR3 is CASSSPGQGTYEQYY. The CDR3 DNA reads as TGTGCCAGCAGTTCACCGGGACAGGGGACCTACGAGCAGTACTAC.

About this clonotype itself: A junction end diverges from the germline sequence, so it may reflect a read error. The chain is built from TRBV6-1 and TRBJ1-5; possible D gene TRBD1, 5 bases. The germline V gene encodes CDR1 MNHNS and CDR2 SASEGT. The CDR3 is 15 amino acids. This CDR3 is CVSSGGLTIDQPQHF. The DNA for the CDR3 is TGTGTCAGCAGTGGGGGGTTGACAATCGATCAGCCCCAGCATTTT.

Worth noting for this clonotype: With a much larger clone just one base away, this may be a read error. The chain carries TRBV28 and TRBJ1-5, with D possibly TRBD1 on 6 matching bases. The CDR3 has 15 residues. Germline V gene sequence: CDR1 MDHEN, CDR2 SYDVKM. The chain's CDR3 is CTSSLRQGTDQPQHF. In DNA, the CDR3 is TGTACCAGCAGTTTAAGGCAGGGGACGGATCAGCCCCAGCATTTT.

This clonotype was observed a few times. The chain links TRBV19 to TRBJ2-1; possibly TRBD1 or TRBD2 for D (5 bases each). V lost 4 bases and J 5 bases, leaving 15 bases between the germline ends. The CDR3 has 15 residues. CDR1 is LNHDA and CDR2 is SQIVND in the germline V gene (reference sequence). The CDR3 bases are TGTGCCAGTAGTACCGGGGACGCCAACGACAATGAGCAGTTCTTC. As protein: CASSTGDANDNEQFF.

In the case of this clonotype: A read error may produce the germline difference seen at one junction end. V usage is TRBV4-1 and J usage is TRBJ2-1; a weak D match, TRBD2 (6 bases). Germline V CDR1 and CDR2: MGHRA, YSYEKL. The CDR3 loop spans 16 amino acids. CDR3 DNA: TGCGCCAGCAGCCAAGCAGGACTGGGGGGAAACAATGAGCAGATCTTC. It translates to CASSQAGLGGNNEQIF.

Details on this clonotype: A much larger clone sits a single nucleotide away, making a read error possible. This likely comes from a read error, as the CDR3 has no conserved phenylalanine or tryptophan at its end. The chain combines TRBV7-8 with TRBJ1-5, with D unresolved. CDR3 size: 15 residues. CDR1 SGHVS and CDR2 FQNEAQ come from the germline V gene. The germline V and J ends were trimmed by 5 bases and 6 bases, with 17 bases remaining between them. The CDR3 sequence is CASSDGSEDSQPQHL. In DNA form, the CDR3 reads TGTGCCAGCAGCGACGGGTCCGAGGATAGTCAGCCCCAGCATCTT.

Concerning this clonotype: At one end the junction does not follow the germline gene, possibly because of a read error. V usage is TRBV11-2 and J usage is TRBJ2-1; D is uncertain. From germline, CDR1 is SGHAT and CDR2 FQNNGV. The CDR3 has 13 residues. CDR3 protein: CASSLNDAHEQPF. Written as DNA, the CDR3 is TGTGCCAGCAGCTTAAATGATGCACATGAGCAGCCCTTC.

About this clonotype: This CDR3 fails to terminate in the conserved phenylalanine or tryptophan, so it likely reflects a read error. This chain connects TRBV11-2 to TRBJ1-1; 8 bases align to TRBD1. CDR3 length: 13 residues. The germline CDR1 and CDR2 sequences are SGHAT and FQNNGV. CDR3 in DNA: TGTACCAGCAGGTCAACAGGGGGCACTGAAGCTTTCATT. Translated: CTSRSTGGTEAFI.

The rearrangement joins TRBV2 to TRBJ2-1; D is unresolved. The CDR3 totals 10 residues. Trimming shortened V by 5 bases and J by 7 bases, and 3 bases separated the two germline ends. Germline V lookup: CDR1 SNHLY, CDR2 FYNNEI. The CDR3 spells CASSMNEQFF. DNA of the CDR3: TGTGCCAGCAGTATGAATGAGCAGTTCTTC.

This clonotype was counted at least ten times. The chain couples TRBV28 to TRBJ2-3, with TRBD2 matching over 7 bases. Germline CDR1 MDHEN, CDR2 SYDVKM. J lost 4 bases, V lost 5 bases, and 3 bases had no gene match. The CDR3 spans 13 residues. The DNA for the CDR3 is TGTGCCAGCAGTACGACTAGCTCAGATACGCAGTATTTT. Protein product: CASSTTSSDTQYF.

This chain uses TRBV6-1 with TRBJ2-1; the D gene is possibly TRBD2 (5 bases). This CDR3 comprises 15 residues. V was clipped by 4 bases and J by 11 bases, with 21 bases between them. Germline V CDR1 and CDR2: MNHNS, SASEGT. The CDR3 sequence is CASSVMAHRGDKQFF. The DNA of the CDR3 is TGTGCCAGCAGTGTAATGGCACACCGGGGTGACAAGCAGTTCTTC.

As regards this clonotype: Mismatch with germline at one junction end may stem from a read error. The rearrangement joins TRBV11-3 to TRBJ1-1; weak D call: TRBD1 (6 bases). This CDR3 region has 13 residues. Germline V gene lookup returns CDR1 SGHNT and CDR2 YENEEA. This chain's CDR3 is CASSLAGVTEALF. The DNA of the CDR3 is TGTGCCAGTAGCTTAGCAGGGGTGACTGAAGCTCTCTTT.

As regards this clonotype: The conserved phenylalanine or tryptophan is not found at the CDR3 terminus, so this likely reflects a read error. DNA for the CDR3: TGTGCCAGCAGGCTTAGCGGCGGTGAGCAGTTCCTC. Protein product: CASRLSGGEQFL. The chain joins TRBV12-3 or TRBV12-4 to TRBJ2-1, with D tentatively TRBD2 (6 bases). Trimming shortened V by 6 bases and J by 9 bases, and 12 bases separated the two germline ends. The CDR3 contains 12 residues.

A note on this clonotype: This may be a read error, as it is one base from a much larger clone. The V and J genes are TRBV5-1 and TRBJ2-5; no firm D call. The germline CDR1 and CDR2 sequences are SGHRS and YFSETQ. The CDR3 runs 16 residues. Here the CDR3 DNA reads TGCGACAGCAGCTCGCAGTCGACGGACCACCGGGAGACCCAGTACTTC. Amino acid sequence: CDSSSQSTDHRETQYF.

This chain joins TRBV6-2 or TRBV6-3 and TRBJ2-7; possible D gene TRBD2, 5 bases. From germline, CDR1 is MNHEY and CDR2 SVGEGT. The CDR3 runs 13 residues. The CDR3 bases are TGTGGCAATACTAGTGGGAACTCCTACGAGCAGTACTTC. The encoded protein is CGNTSGNSYEQYF.

This clonotype was seen only a few times. Possible read error: a much larger clone is one base away. The CDR3 carries no conserved terminal phenylalanine or tryptophan, so it likely arises from a read error. The chain carries TRBV5-6 and TRBJ1-5, with D perhaps TRBD1 (5 bases). Germline V lookup: CDR1 SGHDT, CDR2 YYEEEE. The CDR3 consists of 16 residues. Trimming removed 1 base from V and 3 bases from J, with 14 bases in between. CDR3 coding DNA: TGTGCCAGCAGCTTGAGTTTCGGACAAATCAATCAGCCCCAGCATATT. Translation gives CASSLSFGQINQPQHI.

This sequence joins TRBV2 and TRBJ2-3; D tentatively reads TRBD1 or TRBD2 (6 bases each). The germline V and J ends were trimmed by 1 base and 5 bases, with 10 bases remaining between them. CDR3 length: 14 residues. Germline CDR1 and CDR2: SNHLY and FYNNEI. The CDR3 reads CASSEGGDKDTQYF. DNA for the CDR3: TGTGCCAGCAGTGAAGGGGGGGACAAAGATACGCAGTATTTT.

Turning to this clonotype: The conserved closing phenylalanine or tryptophan is absent in this CDR3, likely reflecting a read error. The chain employs TRBV11-2 and TRBJ2-5, with D possibly matching TRBD2 (5 bases). This CDR3 contains 14 residues. The germline V gene encodes CDR1 SGHAT and CDR2 FQNNGV. The CDR3 region has the DNA TGTGTCAACAGTTCGACGGGGATATTATTGTCCCAGTACTTA. Protein product: CVNSSTGILLSQYL.

The rearrangement uses TRBV6-2 or TRBV6-3 and TRBJ2-7, with TRBD2 identical over 10 bases. The CDR3 sequence is 14 residues long. Germline CDR1 MNHEY, CDR2 SVGEGT. The CDR3 nucleotides are TGTGCTAGCGGTCCAACTAGCGGGAATTCCGAGCAGTACTTC. Protein: CASGPTSGNSEQYF.